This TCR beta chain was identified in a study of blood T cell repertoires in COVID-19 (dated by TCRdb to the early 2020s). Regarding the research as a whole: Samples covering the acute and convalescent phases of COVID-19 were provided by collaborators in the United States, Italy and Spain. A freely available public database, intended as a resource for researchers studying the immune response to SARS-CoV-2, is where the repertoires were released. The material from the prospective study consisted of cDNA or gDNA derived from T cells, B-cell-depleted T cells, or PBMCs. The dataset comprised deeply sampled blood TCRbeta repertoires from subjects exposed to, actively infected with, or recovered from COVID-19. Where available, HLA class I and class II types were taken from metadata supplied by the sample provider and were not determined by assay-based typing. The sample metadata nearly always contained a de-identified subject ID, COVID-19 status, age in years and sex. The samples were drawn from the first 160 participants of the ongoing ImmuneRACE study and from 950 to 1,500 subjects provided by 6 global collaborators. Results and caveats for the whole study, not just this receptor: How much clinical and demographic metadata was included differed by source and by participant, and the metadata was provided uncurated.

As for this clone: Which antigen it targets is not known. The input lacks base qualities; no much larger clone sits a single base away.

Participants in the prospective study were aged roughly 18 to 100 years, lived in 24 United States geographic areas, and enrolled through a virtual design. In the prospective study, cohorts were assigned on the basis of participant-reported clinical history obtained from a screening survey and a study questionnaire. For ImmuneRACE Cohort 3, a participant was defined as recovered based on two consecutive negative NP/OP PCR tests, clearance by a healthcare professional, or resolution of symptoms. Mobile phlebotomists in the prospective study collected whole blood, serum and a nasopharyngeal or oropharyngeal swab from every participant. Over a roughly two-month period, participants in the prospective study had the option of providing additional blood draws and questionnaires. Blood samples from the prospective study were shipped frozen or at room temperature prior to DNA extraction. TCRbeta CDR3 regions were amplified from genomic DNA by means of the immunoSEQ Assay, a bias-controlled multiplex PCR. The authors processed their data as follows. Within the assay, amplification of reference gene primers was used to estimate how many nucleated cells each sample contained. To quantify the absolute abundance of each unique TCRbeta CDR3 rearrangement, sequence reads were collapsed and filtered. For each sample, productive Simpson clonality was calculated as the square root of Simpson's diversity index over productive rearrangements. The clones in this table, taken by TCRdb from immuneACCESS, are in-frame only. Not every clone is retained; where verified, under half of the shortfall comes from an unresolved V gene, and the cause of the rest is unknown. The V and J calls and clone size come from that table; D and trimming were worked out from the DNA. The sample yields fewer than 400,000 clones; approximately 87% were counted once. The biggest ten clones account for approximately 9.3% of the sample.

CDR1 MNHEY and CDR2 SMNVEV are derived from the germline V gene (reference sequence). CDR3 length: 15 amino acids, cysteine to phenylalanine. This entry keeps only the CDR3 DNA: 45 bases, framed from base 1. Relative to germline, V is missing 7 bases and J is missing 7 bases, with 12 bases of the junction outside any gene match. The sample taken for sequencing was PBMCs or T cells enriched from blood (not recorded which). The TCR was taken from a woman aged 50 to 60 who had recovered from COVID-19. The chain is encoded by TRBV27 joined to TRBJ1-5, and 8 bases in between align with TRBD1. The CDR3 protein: CASNPSGGRGQPQHF. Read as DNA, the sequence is TGTGCCAGCAACCCTTCAGGGGGCAGGGGACAGCCCCAGCATTTT.